These 23 T cell receptor beta chains share one sample of origin, sequenced in a study of blood T cell repertoires in COVID-19 (dated by TCRdb to the early 2020s). The library was built by means of the immunoSEQ multiplex PCR assay. TCRdb carries this immuneACCESS record with in-frame sequences only. Its versions omit some clonotypes, under half of them owing to an unresolved V gene in the studies checked, with the rest unexplained. For this sample the table gives approximately 86,000 clones, of which 80% were detected only once. The ten top clones hold 10% of the sample. Sequencing was performed on peripheral blood. These receptors were collected from an older woman with acute or convalescent COVID-19.

V and J are TRBV7-2 and TRBJ1-3; weak D call: TRBD1 (6 bases). CDR1 and CDR2 (germline): SGHTA, FQGNSA. The length of the CDR3 is 15 residues. The V and J ends lost 1 base and 3 bases respectively, with 10 bases between them. In DNA form, the CDR3 reads TGTGCCAGCAGCTTAGGGACAGTGAGTGGAAACACCATATATTTT. This translates into CASSLGTVSGNTIYF. The entire variable domain, with the rest obtained from reference TRBV7-2 and TRBJ1-3, is as follows: GAGVSQSPSNKVTEKGKDVELRCDPISGHTALYWYRQSLGQGLEFLIYFQGNSAPDKSGLPSDRFSAERTGGSVSTLTIQRTQQEDSAVYLCASSLGTVSGNTIYFGEGSWLTVV.

V and J are TRBV2 and TRBJ1-2; 9 nucleotides agree with TRBD1. V shed 7 bases, J shed 4 bases, and the junction held 7 bases outside the gene matches. CDR1 SNHLY and CDR2 FYNNEI come from the germline V gene. The CDR3 loop spans 14 amino acids. The CDR3 coding sequence is TGTGCCAGCACTTCGGACAGGGGAGTCTATGGCTACACCTTC. It encodes CASTSDRGVYGYTF.

In this sample, this clone turned up once. The genes are TRBV29-1 and TRBJ2-2, with 9 bases matching TRBD1. The V and J ends lost 5 bases and 7 bases, in that order; junction bases with no gene match: 11. The CDR3 runs 15 residues. Germline loops: CDR1 SQVTM, CDR2 ANQGSEA. The CDR3 region has the DNA TGCAGCGTTCGAAGGGGGACAGGGCTGGACGGGGAGCTGTTTTTT. Amino acids: CSVRRGTGLDGELFF.

This chain uses TRBV7-3 with TRBJ2-3, with 12 bases lining up with TRBD2. The germline CDR1 and CDR2 sequences are SGHTA and FQGTGA. There are 18 residues in the CDR3. With V trimmed by 2 bases and J by 3 bases, 9 bases remained unmatched. The DNA for the CDR3 is TGTGCCAGCAGCTTATGGCCTAGCGGGGGGGCCCAGACAGATACGCAGTATTTT. Translation gives CASSLWPSGGAQTDTQYF.

The CDR3 protein is CASSIWSGQVMGGYTF. DNA for the CDR3: TGTGCCAGTAGTATTTGGTCGGGACAGGTCATGGGCGGCTACACCTTC. The chain combines TRBV19 with TRBJ1-2, with 8 bases lining up with TRBD1. Germline assignment: CDR1 LNHDA and CDR2 SQIVND (reference sequence). With V trimmed by 3 bases and J by 8 bases, 14 bases remained unmatched. The CDR3 extends over 16 amino acids.

The rearrangement links TRBV20-1 to TRBJ1-2, with 9 positions matching TRBD1. There are 11 residues in the CDR3. CDR1 DFQATT and CDR2 SNEGSKA come from the germline V gene (reference sequence). The CDR3 region has the DNA TGCAGGCAGGGACAGGGTGGCGGCTACACCTTC. This sequence encodes CRQGQGGGYTF.

The gene calls are TRBV2 and TRBJ2-3; TRBD2 might be the D (8 bases). Germline V gives CDR1 SNHLY, CDR2 FYNNEI. The CDR3 length is 16 residues. Trimming took off 6 bases at V and 2 bases at J, with 18 bases between the two ends. CDR3 amino acids: CASRKGGGGHTDTQYF. CDR3 nucleotides: TGTGCCAGCAGAAAAGGGGGCGGGGGGCACACAGATACGCAGTATTTT.

The gene calls are TRBV6-5 and TRBJ2-2; the D gene is possibly TRBD2 (6 bases). This CDR3 is built from 12 residues. The ends were cut back, 4 bases at V and 6 bases at J, with 6 bases in the middle. Germline loops: CDR1 MNHEY, CDR2 SVGAGI. The chain's CDR3 is CASSWGAGELFF. The CDR3 DNA sequence: TGTGCCAGCAGTTGGGGGGCCGGGGAGCTGTTTTTT.

This clone came up many times. The rearrangement joins TRBV25-1 to TRBJ1-6; TRBD1 agrees at 7 bases. V lost 5 bases and J lost 7; bases outside the gene matches: 8. The germline gives CDR1 MGHDK, CDR2 SYGVNS. The CDR3 sequence is 15 residues long. Written as DNA, the CDR3 is TGTGCCAGCAGTCCGGGACAGACGGGGAATTCACCCCTCCACTTT. This translates into CASSPGQTGNSPLHF.

The V and J genes are TRBV4-2 and TRBJ1-4, with TRBD1 matching over 11 bases. Germline-derived CDR1 and CDR2 are LGHNA and YNFKEQ. The junction had 3 bases not matched to a gene; V was cut back by 3 bases and J by 6 bases. The CDR3 has 15 amino acids. DNA of the CDR3: TGTGCCAGCAGCCAGCCGGGACAGGGGGATGAAAAACTGTTTTTT. As protein: CASSQPGQGDEKLFF.

This clone was detected only once. The rearrangement uses TRBV10-3 and TRBJ2-2, with 9 bases aligning to TRBD1. After removal of 6 bases from V and 3 bases from J, the junction contained 5 bases not matched to a gene. Per the germline V gene, CDR1 is ENHRY and CDR2 is SYGVKD. The length of the CDR3 is 15 residues. The chain's CDR3 is CAIRGTGTYTGELFF. The CDR3 DNA sequence: TGTGCCATCAGGGGGACAGGGACCTACACCGGGGAGCTGTTTTTT.

V gene TRBV4-1 combines with J gene TRBJ2-5, with a tentative D call TRBD1 (5 bases). V lost 4 bases, J lost 0 bases, and 9 bases lay in between. This CDR3 has 14 residues. In germline, CDR1 is MGHRA, CDR2 YSYEKL. The DNA of the CDR3 is TGCGCCAGCAGCCTCCTAGGGGACCAAGAGACCCAGTACTTC. Translation: CASSLLGDQETQYF.

The chain carries TRBV18 and TRBJ2-7; D possibly corresponds to TRBD2 (5 bases). The length of the CDR3 is 14 residues. The V and J ends lost 3 bases and 3 bases respectively, with 12 bases between them. Germline lookup yields CDR1 KGHSH and CDR2 LQKENI. The CDR3 region is CASSPPPGNYEQYF. DNA for the CDR3: TGTGCCAGCTCACCCCCCCCCGGGAACTACGAGCAGTACTTC.

This rearrangement joins TRBV6-7 to TRBJ2-5, with 10 positions matching TRBD2. TRBV6-7 is labeled an ORF, and its function is uncertain. V shed 2 bases and J 5 bases; nucleotides not matched to a gene: 8. CDR3 length: 16 amino acids. The CDR3 bases are TGTGCCAGCAGTTACCCTGGCCTAGCGGGGGAGGAGACCCAGTACTTC. As protein: CASSYPGLAGEETQYF.

The chain joins TRBV5-4 to TRBJ2-5, with TRBD2 as a possible D gene (7 bases). The CDR3 has 15 residues. In germline, CDR1 is SGHNT, CDR2 YYREEE (reference sequence). Trimming stripped 3 bases from V and 1 base from J, with 13 bases between. Here the CDR3 reads CASSSGGGLQETQYF. CDR3 coding DNA: TGTGCCAGCAGCTCGGGGGGCGGACTCCAAGAGACCCAGTACTTC.

This clone was observed a handful of times. The rearrangement links TRBV28 to TRBJ1-2; no clear D. The V gene lost 3 bases and the J gene lost 8 bases, with 13 bases spanning the gap. Germline V gene sequence: CDR1 MDHEN, CDR2 SYDVKM. There are 13 residues in the CDR3. The CDR3 is CASSFERGPGYTF. As DNA, the CDR3 is TGTGCCAGCAGTTTCGAAAGAGGCCCGGGCTACACCTTC.

The rearrangement joins TRBV18 to TRBJ1-6, with D unclear. V lost 0 bases, J lost 7 bases, and 4 bases lay in between. This CDR3 is 13 amino acids long. Germline CDR1 KGHSH, CDR2 LQKENI. The CDR3 DNA reads TGTGCCAGCTCACCACCGAGGAATTCACCCCTCCACTTT. Residues: CASSPPRNSPLHF.

This chain uses TRBV27 with TRBJ1-3; the D is unclear. Trimming shortened V by 5 bases and J by 0 bases, and 11 bases separated the two germline ends. CDR1 is MNHEY and CDR2 is SMNVEV in the germline V gene (reference sequence). The CDR3 is made up of 15 amino acids. The CDR3 nucleotides are TGTGCCAGCAGTCCCCAACCAGTCTCTGGAAACACCATATATTTT. This gives the protein CASSPQPVSGNTIYF.

The chain employs TRBV2 and TRBJ2-7, with 7 bases matching TRBD1. V lost 10 bases to trimming and J lost 4 bases; unmatched junction nucleotides: 10. The CDR3 has 13 residues. CDR1 and CDR2 from the germline V gene are SNHLY and FYNNEI. CDR3 coding DNA: TGTGCCACCAGGAGGACAGGTGAATACGAGCAGTACTTC. It specifies CATRRTGEYEQYF.

This chain connects TRBV28 to TRBJ1-1; D remains unclear. Germline assignment: CDR1 MDHEN and CDR2 SYDVKM. Deletions cut 2 bases from V and 10 bases from J, with 17 bases between. This CDR3 has 14 amino acids. The CDR3 sequence: CASSLPAVRGGAFF. CDR3 nucleotides: TGTGCCAGCAGTTTACCGGCCGTTCGGGGTGGAGCTTTCTTT.

V gene TRBV7-3 combines with J gene TRBJ2-1; tentative D call: TRBD2 (5 bases). The CDR3 sequence is 16 residues long. Trimming pared 1 base from V and 4 bases from J, leaving 14 bases between. The germline V gene encodes CDR1 SGHTA and CDR2 FQGTGA. CDR3 nucleotides: TGTGCCAGCAGCTTAAAGACCCAGCGGCCATACAATGAGCAGTTCTTC. The encoded protein is CASSLKTQRPYNEQFF.

V usage is TRBV4-3 and J usage is TRBJ2-1; D uncertain. The V end was cut by 0 bases, the J end by 4 bases, with 4 bases between. From germline, CDR1 is LGHNA and CDR2 YSLEER. The CDR3 length is 13 residues. The CDR3, as DNA: TGCGCCAGCAGCCAAGATATTTACAATGAGCAGTTCTTC. Its translation is CASSQDIYNEQFF.

This rearrangement joins TRBV29-1 to TRBJ2-5, with 8 bases fitting TRBD1. This CDR3 comprises 14 residues. V lost 6 bases to trimming and J lost 3 bases; unmatched junction nucleotides: 9. Germline-derived CDR1 and CDR2 are SQVTM and ANQGSEA. The CDR3 is CSVQRWTGKETQYF. The CDR3 nucleotides read TGCAGCGTCCAACGATGGACAGGGAAAGAGACCCAGTACTTC.